The entry below describes one T cell receptor beta chain. Using immunoSEQ multiplex PCR, the repertoire was profiled, and TCRdb retains in-frame clones only, with some absent. The sample holds 75,000 to 95,000 clones, more than 85% seen once. V shed 7 bases and J shed 6 bases, with 13 bases lying between them. The CDR3 is 13 amino acids. Germline CDR1 and CDR2: SGHAT and FQNNGV. The record originates from a study of control samples from healthy donors and cancer patients. The sequencing input was blood. This chain uses TRBV11-2 with TRBJ2-1; no definite D call. The source is a young woman in good health. The CDR3 sequence: CASTVSGVNEQFF. CDR3 sequence (DNA): TGTGCCAGCACCGTGAGTGGAGTCAATGAGCAGTTCTTC.